A single sample gave rise to the 24 T cell receptor beta chains below, sequenced in a study of neurological immune-mediated disorders. TCRdb re-analysed the 5' RACE reads in MiXCR, keeping a single row per CDR3 protein. Here the sample spans 40,000 or so distinct CDR3 sequences, approximately 4.4% being singletons. The sample was CD4+ T cells from blood. The receptors were gathered from a man aged 18 to 35 in good health.

This clonotype was recorded many times. The chain recombines TRBV5-1 with TRBJ1-1, with D uncertain. The germline V and J ends were trimmed by 4 bases and 5 bases, with 12 bases remaining between them. Germline V gene sequence: CDR1 SGHRS, CDR2 YFSETQ. The CDR3 is made up of 13 amino acids. CDR3 protein: CASSEDPSTEAFF. As DNA, the CDR3 is TGCGCCAGCAGCGAGGACCCGAGTACTGAAGCTTTCTTT.

In its sample, this clonotype was seen many times. This rearrangement joins TRBV29-1 to TRBJ2-7; tentatively, D is TRBD1 (5 bases). Deletions cut 1 base from V and 0 bases from J, with 10 bases between. Germline CDR1 reads SQVTM; CDR2 reads ANQGSEA. The CDR3 is 14 amino acids. CDR3 DNA sequence: TGCAGCGTTGAAGTGACAGTGAGCTCCTACGAGCAGTACTTC. Amino acid sequence: CSVEVTVSSYEQYF.

This clonotype was picked up many times. Mismatch with germline at one junction end may stem from a read error. The chain uses TRBV7-7 and TRBJ2-2, with D possibly TRBD1 on 6 matching bases. This CDR3 has 15 amino acids. Germline values: CDR1 SSHAT, CDR2 FNYEAQ (reference sequence). CDR3 coding DNA: TGTGCTAGCAGTCCTGACAGGCGCAACACCGGGGAGCTGTTTTTT. Protein: CASSPDRRNTGELFF. Full variable domain (missing parts from reference TRBV7-7 and TRBJ2-2): GAGVSQSPRYKVTKRGQDVTLRCDPISSHATLYWYQQALGQGPEFLTYFNYEAQPDKSGLPSDRFSAERPEGSISTLTIQRTEQRDSAMYRCASSPDRRNTGELFFGEGSRLTVL.

The table lists this clonotype with many counts. V usage is TRBV7-2 and J usage is TRBJ1-5; D uncertain. The CDR3 loop spans 13 amino acids. Germline CDR1 reads SGHTA; CDR2 reads FQGNSA. V was pared by 2 bases and J by 6 bases, with 8 bases between. CDR3 sequence: CASSLRGSQPQHF. Written as DNA, the CDR3 is TGTGCCAGCAGCTTACGGGGATCTCAGCCCCAGCATTTT.

This clonotype appeared many times. The chain joins TRBV2 to TRBJ2-7, with TRBD1 matching over 11 bases. Germline V gene lookup returns CDR1 SNHLY and CDR2 FYNNEI. This CDR3 is built from 15 residues. V dropped 6 bases and J dropped 5; count of bases not matched to a gene: 9. CDR3 sequence: CASRPWTGGYNEQYF. CDR3 coding DNA: TGTGCCAGCAGGCCATGGACAGGGGGCTACAACGAGCAGTACTTC.

Many counts were recorded for this clonotype. The DNA of the CDR3 is TGTGCCAGCTCACCACCCGGGACAGGGGGCTTGAGTTTCTTT. Its translation is CASSPPGTGGLSFF. The chain is built from TRBV18 and TRBJ1-1; 12 bases agree with TRBD1. V gave up 0 bases and J gave up 13 bases; unmatched junction bases: 6. Per the germline V gene, CDR1 is KGHSH and CDR2 is LQKENI. The length of the CDR3 is 14 residues.

This clonotype came up many times. CDR3 sequence (DNA): TGCGCCAGCAGCGGGGGGGGGGCCCTGAGCTCTGGGGCCAACGTCCTGACTTTC. It yields the protein CASSGGGALSSGANVLTF. V is TRBV5-1 and J is TRBJ2-6; D may be TRBD2 (7 bases). Per germline, CDR1 SGHRS and CDR2 YFSETQ. The CDR3 length is 18 residues. V was cut by 4 bases and J by 0 bases, with 17 bases left in between.

Ten or more counts support this clonotype. V gene TRBV20-1 combines with J gene TRBJ1-2, with 8 bases fitting TRBD1. V dropped 6 bases and J dropped 3; count of bases not matched to a gene: 6. The length of the CDR3 is 13 residues. Germline V gives CDR1 DFQATT, CDR2 SNEGSKA (reference sequence). CDR3 sequence (DNA): TGCAGTGCCGCTACAGGGGGGCACTATGGCTACACCTTC. As protein: CSAATGGHYGYTF.

This clonotype was counted many times. The J gene is TRBJ2-1, the V gene TRBV5-1; 7 bases line up with TRBD1. The CDR3 loop spans 16 amino acids. J was trimmed by 4 bases and V by 2 bases; bases with no gene match: 9. Germline CDR1 SGHRS, CDR2 YFSETQ. CDR3 region: CASSLGVGQIYNEQFF. CDR3 DNA: TGCGCCAGCAGCTTAGGCGTGGGACAGATTTACAATGAGCAGTTCTTC.

This clonotype was observed at least ten times. This chain uses TRBV7-8 with TRBJ2-2; D ambiguous. This CDR3 has 14 amino acids. Germline-derived CDR1 and CDR2 are SGHVS and FQNEAQ. V shed 1 base and J shed 3 bases, with 6 bases lying between them. The CDR3, as DNA: TGTGCCAGCAGCTTAGTCACATACACCGGGGAGCTGTTTTTT. Translating it yields CASSLVTYTGELFF.

Ten or more counts support this clonotype. This chain uses TRBV10-3 with TRBJ1-2; D remains unclear. CDR1 ENHRY and CDR2 SYGVKD come from the germline V gene. This CDR3 contains 14 residues. V was trimmed by 0 bases and J by 3 bases, leaving 8 bases between them. In DNA form, the CDR3 reads TGTGCCATCAGTGAGTCTTCTTCGTACTATGGCTACACCTTC. Its protein product is CAISESSSYYGYTF.

The chain joins TRBV30 to TRBJ2-3; 7 bases agree with TRBD2. Germline-derived CDR1 and CDR2 are GTSNPN and SVGIG (reference sequence). The CDR3 is 15 amino acids. V lost 0 bases, J lost 9 bases, and 12 bases stayed unmatched. The CDR3 bases are TGTGCCTGGAGTGTACGAGCGGGGACCTTTGGGACGCAGTATTTT. Translating it yields CAWSVRAGTFGTQYF.

The table lists this clonotype with many counts. This chain links TRBV7-3 with TRBJ2-6; weak D call: TRBD2 (7 bases). V was pared by 5 bases and J by 4 bases, with 18 bases between. Germline values: CDR1 SGHTA, CDR2 FQGTGA. The CDR3 is made up of 17 amino acids. The CDR3 nucleotides are TGTGCCAGCAGCCCCGTCGCGGGGGCAACGGGGGCCAACGTCCTGACTTTC. Residues: CASSPVAGATGANVLTF.

This clonotype was seen at least ten times. This chain links TRBV29-1 with TRBJ2-7; 7 bases match TRBD1. The CDR3 is 14 amino acids. CDR1 and CDR2 from the germline V gene are SQVTM and ANQGSEA. V was pared by 7 bases and J by 6 bases, with 15 bases of the junction left unmatched. The CDR3 protein is CSAASETGIVEQYF. CDR3 coding DNA: TGCAGCGCTGCATCGGAGACAGGGATCGTCGAGCAGTACTTC.

The chain is built from TRBV5-1 and TRBJ1-5, with D tentatively TRBD1 (6 bases). The CDR3 spans 14 residues. Trimming pared 0 bases from V and 4 bases from J, leaving 8 bases between. Germline lookup yields CDR1 SGHRS and CDR2 YFSETQ. CDR3 residues: CASSLGQENQPQHF. As DNA, the CDR3 is TGCGCCAGCAGCTTGGGACAGGAGAATCAGCCCCAGCATTTT.

This clonotype was observed many times. This CDR3 reads CASSLGAGSTEAFF. DNA for the CDR3: TGCGCCAGCAGCTTGGGCGCGGGCTCGACTGAAGCTTTCTTT. V is TRBV5-1 and J is TRBJ1-1; no reliable D call. Trimming pared 0 bases from V and 5 bases from J, leaving 11 bases between. Per germline, CDR1 SGHRS and CDR2 YFSETQ. CDR3 length: 14 amino acids.

This clonotype has a count of ten or more. CDR3 sequence reads: CASSRQAGSYNEQFF. The CDR3 DNA reads TGTGCCAGTAGTCGCCAGGCGGGGTCCTACAATGAGCAGTTCTTC. The J gene is TRBJ2-1, the V gene TRBV19; maybe TRBD2 (6 bases). The V gene lost 5 bases and the J gene lost 1 base, with 12 bases spanning the gap. The CDR3 runs 15 residues. From germline, CDR1 is LNHDA and CDR2 SQIVND (reference sequence).

This clonotype ranks as medium-sized. The J gene is TRBJ2-5, the V gene TRBV29-1; possibly TRBD1 for D (6 bases). Germline V lookup: CDR1 SQVTM, CDR2 ANQGSEA. V was clipped by 4 bases and J by 2 bases, with 11 bases between them. The CDR3 is 13 amino acids. The CDR3 reads CSVAWTVQETQYF. As DNA, the CDR3 is TGCAGCGTTGCCTGGACAGTTCAAGAGACCCAGTACTTC.

At least ten counts were recorded for this clonotype. Sequence at one end of the junction differs from germline and may be a read error. V is TRBV24-1 and J is TRBJ1-2; D not certain. Germline CDR1 and CDR2: KGHDR and SFDVKD. This CDR3 contains 13 residues. In DNA form, the CDR3 reads TGTGCCACCAGTGATCTAGCTAACTACGGCTACACCTTC. It encodes CATSDLANYGYTF.

This clonotype came up many times. The chain links TRBV5-1 to TRBJ1-5; TRBD1 is a possible D gene (5 bases). Germline V lookup: CDR1 SGHRS, CDR2 YFSETQ. Trimming stripped 4 bases from V and 6 bases from J, with 14 bases between. The CDR3 totals 14 residues. Here the CDR3 DNA reads TGCGCCAGCAGCCTACATCAGGGTGGTCAGCCCCAGCATTTT. This encodes CASSLHQGGQPQHF.

This clonotype was counted many times. The chain uses TRBV6-1 and TRBJ1-1, with D perhaps matching TRBD1 (5 bases). With 10 bases removed from V and 1 base from J, the gap between germline ends came to 13 bases. CDR1 and CDR2 from the germline V gene are MNHNS and SASEGT. The length of the CDR3 is 13 residues. In DNA, the CDR3 is TGTGCCACCACACTGGGGGGGAACACTGAAGCTTTCTTT. It translates to CATTLGGNTEAFF.

The table lists this clonotype with many counts. This chain connects TRBV5-1 to TRBJ2-1; 10 positions match TRBD1. The CDR3 spans 15 residues. Germline trimming cut 4 bases from V and 8 bases from J; bases unmatched to any gene: 9. Germline assignment: CDR1 SGHRS and CDR2 YFSETQ. The chain's CDR3 is CASSPPRQGADEQFF. CDR3 in DNA: TGCGCCAGCAGCCCCCCAAGACAGGGGGCCGATGAGCAGTTCTTC.

V usage is TRBV11-2 and J usage is TRBJ1-1; TRBD1 agrees at 7 bases. Trimming took 0 bases from V and 1 from J; bases not matched to a gene: 2. CDR1 and CDR2 from the germline V gene are SGHAT and FQNNGV. This CDR3 region has 15 residues. The CDR3 region has the DNA TGTGCCAGCAGCTTAGAGGCAGGGGGGAACACTGAAGCTTTCTTT. It yields the protein CASSLEAGGNTEAFF.

This clonotype was detected ten times or more. This chain links TRBV11-2 with TRBJ1-1; perhaps TRBD1 as D (5 bases). Trimming left V 5 bases short and J 1 base short, with 29 bases between. Germline V gene sequence: CDR1 SGHAT, CDR2 FQNNGV. This CDR3 is 20 amino acids long. The CDR3 nucleotides are TGTGCCAGCAGCGCCCGGCCGAAAACAGCGGGGCCGGAGAGGAACACTGAAGCTTTCTTT. Translated: CASSARPKTAGPERNTEAFF.